This T cell receptor (beta chain) was sequenced during a study of Graves' ophthalmopathy and Graves' hyperthyroidism. The authors amplified TCR beta CDR3 regions, and they did so from RNA transcripts for repertoire sequencing. Amplification began with first-round RT-PCR using HTBI primers, then second-round multiplex PCR was performed. TCRdb re-analysed the multiplex PCR reads in MiXCR, keeping a single row per CDR3 protein. Of 600,000 to 950,000 distinct CDR3 sequences detected, roughly two fifths appear once; the ten largest clones hold about 40%. This clonotype was detected many times. Its antigen is undetermined. V dropped 0 bases and J dropped 11 bases, with 11 bases sitting between them. This CDR3 has 13 amino acids. Study-level points and caveats: The majority of expanded thyroid clonotypes above 0.001 frequency also occurred in blood.

Sequencing used peripheral blood. The receptor comes from an adult man with Graves' ophthalmopathy. This chain uses TRBV12-3 or TRBV12-4 with TRBJ1-5; TRBD1 might be the D (5 bases). CDR3 in amino acids: CASSLAPGAAQHF. CDR3 bases: TGTGCCAGCAGTTTAGCGCCTGGGGCAGCCCAGCATTTT.